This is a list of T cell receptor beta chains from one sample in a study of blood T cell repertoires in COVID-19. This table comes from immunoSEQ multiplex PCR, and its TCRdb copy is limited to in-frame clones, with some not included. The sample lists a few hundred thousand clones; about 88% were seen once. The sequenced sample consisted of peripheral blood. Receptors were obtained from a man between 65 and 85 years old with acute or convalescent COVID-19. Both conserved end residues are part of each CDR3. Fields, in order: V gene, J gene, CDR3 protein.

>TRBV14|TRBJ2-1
CASSPYTGYLVDEQFF
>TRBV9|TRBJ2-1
CASSVGVAGGPYNEQFF
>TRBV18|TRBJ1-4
CASSPDSGDEKLFF
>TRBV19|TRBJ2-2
CASRIGGGTGELFF
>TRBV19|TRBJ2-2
CASSIPLGAANTGELFF
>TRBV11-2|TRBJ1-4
CASSSRDRANEKLFF
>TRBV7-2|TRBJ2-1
CASSLDGGSSYNEQFF
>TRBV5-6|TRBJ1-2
CASGPGTGFGYTF
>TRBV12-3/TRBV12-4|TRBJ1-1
CASVSTGRSEAFF
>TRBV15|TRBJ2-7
CATSREGGGYEQYF
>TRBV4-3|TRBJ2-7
CASSQDLGSLIEQYF
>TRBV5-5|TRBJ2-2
CASSLVRGTGELFF